This T cell receptor beta chain was identified in a study of technical replicates of blood from a handful of donors (dated by TCRdb to about 2017). This clone is a singleton in its sample. The specificity of this receptor is unknown. The record has no base qualities; no much larger clone is one base away. CDR1 SGDLS and CDR2 YYNGEE are derived from the germline V gene. V loses 7 bases, J loses 0 bases, and the germline ends lie 14 bases apart. From its cysteine to its phenylalanine, the CDR3 spans 15 amino acids. Solely the CDR3 DNA is kept, with 45 bases framed from the first base. Library preparation employed the immunoSEQ multiplex PCR assay. This immuneACCESS table, as held by TCRdb, lists in-frame sequences with V and J called but not all clones. Of the missing ones, under half trace to an unresolved V gene in checked studies; the others have no known cause. For this sample there are 65,000 to 85,000 clones; nearly 98% appear just once. The top ten constitute roughly 0.16% of the sample.

This chain joins TRBV9 to TRBJ2-1; TRBD2 might be the D gene, on 5 matching bases. The sequence came from a human donor in good health. The sequencing sample was made of T cells isolated from PBMCs. In nucleotide form, the sequence is TGTGCCAGCTCTAAGGACTTGGTCTCCTACAATGAGCAGTTCTTC. This encodes CASSKDLVSYNEQFF.